Listed below are T cell receptor beta chains from one sample, sequenced in a study of blood T cell repertoires in COVID-19. The protocol was immunoSEQ multiplex PCR, while the TCRdb copy is restricted to in-frame clones and leaves out a portion. The sample consists of some 200,000 clones, nearly 80% of them appearing once. The specimen sequenced was peripheral blood. The source of these receptors is a woman in her sixties or seventies with acute or convalescent COVID-19. Both conserved end residues are part of each CDR3. The order of the fields is clone size, V gene, J gene, CDR3 length, D gene, CDR3 protein, CDR3 DNA. A D gene is named only where the DNA matches it firmly. Size is stated for part of the rows, as once, few or many counts, or as a class when the clone is expanded.

>-|TRBV5-4|TRBJ2-1|16|-
CASSSTQGRSYNEQFF
TGTGCCAGCAGCAGTACCCAGGGGCGTTCCTACAATGAGCAGTTCTTC
>-|TRBV7-2|TRBJ1-2|13|TRBD1
CASSRDRVPGYTF
TGTGCCAGCAGCCGCGACAGGGTCCCCGGCTACACCTTC
>few|TRBV6-4|TRBJ2-2|14|-
CASSVDTGTGELFF
TGTGCCAGCAGTGTGGACACTGGAACCGGGGAGCTGTTTTTT
>-|TRBV5-8|TRBJ2-2|14|-
CASHGQLNTGELFF
TGTGCCAGCCACGGACAGTTGAACACCGGGGAGCTGTTTTTT
>-|TRBV9|TRBJ2-6|16|-
CASSRIGGTGANVLTF
TGTGCCAGCAGCCGGATAGGGGGAACTGGGGCCAACGTCCTGACTTTC
>once|TRBV11-2|TRBJ2-5|13|-
CASSFALVETQYF
TGTGCCAGCAGCTTCGCCTTAGTTGAGACCCAGTACTTC
>-|TRBV2|TRBJ2-7|14|TRBD2
CASSVAGESAEQYF
TGTGCCAGCAGTGTAGCGGGAGAGTCTGCCGAGCAGTACTTC
>-|TRBV27|TRBJ2-1|13|-
CASKSSSYNEQFF
TGTGCCAGCAAGAGTAGCTCCTACAATGAGCAGTTCTTC
>-|TRBV5-1|TRBJ2-7|15|-
CASSLVPVNSYEQYF
TGCGCCAGCAGCTTGGTTCCTGTAAACTCCTACGAGCAGTACTTC
>-|TRBV3-1/TRBV3-2|TRBJ1-1|15|TRBD1
CASRQGGQANTEAFF
TGTGCCAGCAGACAGGGGGGACAGGCGAACACTGAAGCTTTCTTT
>-|TRBV28|TRBJ2-1|16|TRBD2
CASSFSGLADDNEQFF
TGTGCCAGCAGTTTCAGTGGTCTAGCGGATGACAATGAGCAGTTCTTC
>-|TRBV3-1/TRBV3-2|TRBJ2-2|15|-
CASTAMTVNTGELFF
TGTGCCAGCACCGCGATGACAGTGAACACCGGGGAGCTGTTTTTT
>-|TRBV7-9|TRBJ2-2|18|TRBD1
CASSLGDYRGRGTGELFF
TGTGCCAGCAGCTTAGGGGATTACAGGGGGCGCGGCACCGGGGAGCTGTTTTTT
>many|TRBV25-1|TRBJ1-6|13|-
CASSATGQSPLHF
TGTGCCAGCAGTGCCACAGGGCAATCACCCCTCCACTTT
>-|TRBV7-2|TRBJ2-3|15|-
CASSLDGLGTDTQYF
TGTGCCAGCAGCTTAGATGGACTCGGCACAGATACGCAGTATTTT
>few|TRBV20-1|TRBJ1-1|11|-
CSAGVRPEAFF
TGCAGTGCAGGAGTACGCCCTGAAGCTTTCTTT
>-|TRBV7-3|TRBJ1-2|13|-
CASSLQQGRGYTF
TGTGCCAGCAGCTTACAACAGGGTCGAGGCTACACCTTC
>-|TRBV5-6|TRBJ2-3|15|TRBD1
CASSFRGGLVDTQYF
TGTGCCAGCAGCTTTCGAGGGGGCTTGGTAGATACGCAGTATTTT
>-|TRBV18|TRBJ2-7|17|-
CASSDVQGSNIPYEQYF
TGTGCCAGCTCAGATGTCCAGGGATCAAATATACCCTACGAGCAGTACTTC
>-|TRBV5-1|TRBJ2-7|13|TRBD2
CASSAGRTYEQYF
TGCGCCAGCAGCGCCGGGAGGACCTACGAGCAGTACTTC
>-|TRBV10-1|TRBJ2-3|14|-
CASSESSFTDTQYF
TGCGCCAGCAGTGAGTCGTCCTTCACAGATACGCAGTATTTT
>-|TRBV11-2|TRBJ2-7|13|TRBD1
CASSWGRGREQYF
TGTGCCAGCAGCTGGGGCAGGGGGCGCGAGCAGTACTTC
>-|TRBV18|TRBJ1-4|18|TRBD1
CASSPTDRETRLGEKLFF
TGTGCCAGCTCACCAACTGACAGGGAAACACGCCTAGGCGAAAAACTGTTTTTT
>few|TRBV5-1|TRBJ1-1|13|-
CASRGEGNTEAFF
TGCGCCAGCAGGGGGGAGGGGAACACTGAAGCTTTCTTT
>-|TRBV19|TRBJ2-3|14|-
CASSSERSTDTQYF
TGTGCCAGTAGTAGTGAACGGAGCACAGATACGCAGTATTTT
>-|TRBV7-9|TRBJ2-5|15|TRBD1
CASSLHRTGRETQYF
TGTGCCAGCAGCCTTCATAGGACAGGGCGGGAGACCCAGTACTTC
>-|TRBV9|TRBJ2-1|16|TRBD2
CASSVAGGSGPGEQFF
TGTGCCAGCAGCGTAGCGGGAGGCAGTGGACCGGGTGAGCAGTTCTTC
>-|TRBV30|TRBJ1-6|14|TRBD1
CAWSTGQPDSPLHF
TGTGCCTGGAGTACGGGACAGCCGGATTCACCCCTCCACTTT
>few|TRBV5-8|TRBJ1-1|13|TRBD1
CASSWDRGHEAFF
TGTGCCAGCAGCTGGGACAGGGGCCATGAAGCTTTCTTT
>-|TRBV10-1|TRBJ1-5|12|-
CASSDGLQPQHF
TGCGCCAGCAGTGATGGCCTTCAGCCCCAGCATTTT
>-|TRBV7-9|TRBJ2-3|14|TRBD2
CASSFSGRADTQYF
TGTGCCAGCAGCTTTAGCGGGAGAGCAGATACGCAGTATTTT
>-|TRBV3-1/TRBV3-2|TRBJ1-1|14|-
CASSQVLRGTEAFF
TGTGCCAGCAGCCAAGTCCTAAGGGGCACTGAAGCTTTCTTT
>-|TRBV6-6|TRBJ2-7|15|TRBD1
CASSSPDRGGDGQYF
TGTGCCAGCAGTTCCCCGGACAGGGGTGGGGACGGGCAGTACTTC
>-|TRBV7-9|TRBJ1-1|15|TRBD1
CASSLGTGVFTEAFF
TGTGCCAGCAGCTTAGGGACAGGGGTTTTTACTGAAGCTTTCTTT
>-|TRBV2|TRBJ1-1|11|-
CASSAQGKAFF
TGTGCCAGCAGTGCTCAGGGCAAGGCTTTCTTT
>-|TRBV5-5|TRBJ2-2|16|TRBD1
CASSFGQGIMDGELFF
TGTGCCAGCAGCTTCGGACAGGGAATAATGGACGGGGAGCTGTTTTTT
>-|TRBV6-5|TRBJ2-1|13|TRBD2
CASSPGLVGEQFF
TGTGCCAGCAGCCCGGGACTAGTGGGTGAGCAGTTCTTC
>-|TRBV19|TRBJ2-7|14|-
CASSTSMDSYEQYF
TGTGCCAGTAGCACTAGCATGGACTCCTACGAGCAGTACTTC
>-|TRBV2|TRBJ1-6|15|TRBD1
CASSGTGSRSSPLHF
TGTGCCAGCAGTGGGACAGGGAGTCGGAGTTCACCCCTCCACTTT
>-|TRBV5-4|TRBJ1-1|13|-
CASSYDISAEAFF
TGTGCCAGCAGCTATGACATCTCCGCTGAAGCTTTCTTT
>-|TRBV11-2|TRBJ1-4|16|-
CASSLGSRGTNEKLFF
TGTGCCAGCAGCTTAGGATCGCGGGGTACTAATGAAAAACTGTTTTTT